This entry describes one TCR beta chain. Generated by immunoSEQ multiplex PCR, the TCRdb table keeps only in-frame clones and is missing some. The data hold 20,000 to 25,000 clones, with around 65% observed a single time. The CDR3 is 13 residues long. The germline CDR1 and CDR2 sequences are PRHDT and FYEKMQ (reference sequence). The V end was cut by 5 bases, the J end by 11 bases, with 18 bases between. The data originate from a study of PD-1 blockade in classical Hodgkin lymphoma. Each and every patient relapsed after autologous stem cell transplantation, and patients got differing brentuximab vedotin exposure.

The chain uses TRBV13 and TRBJ1-2; perhaps TRBD1 as D (5 bases). This receptor was identified in a human donor with classical Hodgkin lymphoma. The sequencing used peripheral blood mononuclear cells (PBMCs), collected at baseline. CDR3 in DNA: TGTGCCAGCAGCACCTCTCGGACGGGACCTTACACCTTC. This gives the protein CASSTSRTGPYTF. Using reference TRBV13 and TRBJ1-2 for the parts outside the CDR3, the full variable domain is AAGVIQSPRHLIKEKRETATLKCYPIPRHDTVYWYQQGPGQDPQFLISFYEKMQSDKGSIPDRFSAQQFSDYHSELNMSSLELGDSALYFCASSTSRTGPYTFGSGTRLTVV.